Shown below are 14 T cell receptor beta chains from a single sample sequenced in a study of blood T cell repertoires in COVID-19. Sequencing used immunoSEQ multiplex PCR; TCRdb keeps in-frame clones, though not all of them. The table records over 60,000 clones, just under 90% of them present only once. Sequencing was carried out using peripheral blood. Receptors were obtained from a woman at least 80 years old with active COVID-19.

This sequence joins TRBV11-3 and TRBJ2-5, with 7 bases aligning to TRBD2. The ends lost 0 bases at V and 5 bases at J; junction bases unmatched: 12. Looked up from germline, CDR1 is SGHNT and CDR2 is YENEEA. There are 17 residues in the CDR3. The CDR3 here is CASSLDGGRGARETQYF. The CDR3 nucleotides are TGTGCCAGCAGCTTAGACGGCGGGAGAGGGGCCAGGGAGACCCAGTACTTC.

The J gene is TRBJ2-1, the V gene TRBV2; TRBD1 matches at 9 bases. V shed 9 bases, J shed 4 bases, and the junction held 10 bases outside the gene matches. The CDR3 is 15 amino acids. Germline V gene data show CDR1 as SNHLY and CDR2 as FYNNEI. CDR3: CASLLQGARYNEQFF. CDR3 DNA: TGTGCCAGTCTGTTACAGGGGGCGAGGTACAATGAGCAGTTCTTC.

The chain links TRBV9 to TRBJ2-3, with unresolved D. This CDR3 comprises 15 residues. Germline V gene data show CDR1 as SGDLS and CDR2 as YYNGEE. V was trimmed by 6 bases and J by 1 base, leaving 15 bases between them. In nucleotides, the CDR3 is TGTGCCAGCACCGCTTTTTCGGGTGGCACAGATACGCAGTATTTT. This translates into CASTAFSGGTDTQYF.

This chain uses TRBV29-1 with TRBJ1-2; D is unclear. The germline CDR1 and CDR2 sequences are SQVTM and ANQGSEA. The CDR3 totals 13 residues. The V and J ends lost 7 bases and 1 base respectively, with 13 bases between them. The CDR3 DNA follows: TGCAGCGGGAGAGAAGGAGGTAACTATGGCTACACCTTC. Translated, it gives CSGREGGNYGYTF.

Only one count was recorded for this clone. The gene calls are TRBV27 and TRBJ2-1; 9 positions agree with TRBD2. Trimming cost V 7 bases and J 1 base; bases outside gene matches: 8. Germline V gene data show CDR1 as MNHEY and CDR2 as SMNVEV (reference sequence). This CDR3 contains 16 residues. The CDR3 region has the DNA TGTGCCAGCACGGCTAGCGGGACAAGTTCCTACAATGAGCAGTTCTTC. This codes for CASTASGTSSYNEQFF.

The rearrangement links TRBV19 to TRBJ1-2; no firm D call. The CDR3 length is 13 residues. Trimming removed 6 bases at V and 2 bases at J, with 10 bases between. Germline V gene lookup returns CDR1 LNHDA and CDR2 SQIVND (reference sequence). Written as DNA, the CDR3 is TGTGCCAGTAGCCAAGTGGGCAACTATGGCTACACCTTC. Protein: CASSQVGNYGYTF.

Here the CDR3 DNA reads TGTGCCAGCAGCTTTTCGGCTAGCGGGAGTTATGAGCAGTTCTTC. It specifies CASSFSASGSYEQFF. The chain links TRBV7-6 to TRBJ2-1; 10 bases are shared with TRBD2. In germline, CDR1 is SGHVS, CDR2 FNYEAQ. This CDR3 contains 15 residues. V lost 3 bases and J lost 8; bases outside the gene matches: 7.

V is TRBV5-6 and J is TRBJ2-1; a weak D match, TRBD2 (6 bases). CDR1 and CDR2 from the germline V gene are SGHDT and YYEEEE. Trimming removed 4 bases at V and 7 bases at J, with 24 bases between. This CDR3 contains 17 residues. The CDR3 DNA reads TGTGCCAGCAGCCTCAGACTAGGAGTCTCCAATTTGAATGAGCAGTTCTTC. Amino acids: CASSLRLGVSNLNEQFF.

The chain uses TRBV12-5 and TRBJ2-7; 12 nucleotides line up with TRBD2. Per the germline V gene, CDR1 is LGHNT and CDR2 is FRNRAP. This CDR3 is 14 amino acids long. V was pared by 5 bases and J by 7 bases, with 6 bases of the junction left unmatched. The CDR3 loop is CASGPTSGRLEQYF. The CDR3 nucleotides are TGTGCTAGTGGTCCTACTAGCGGGAGGCTTGAGCAGTACTTC.

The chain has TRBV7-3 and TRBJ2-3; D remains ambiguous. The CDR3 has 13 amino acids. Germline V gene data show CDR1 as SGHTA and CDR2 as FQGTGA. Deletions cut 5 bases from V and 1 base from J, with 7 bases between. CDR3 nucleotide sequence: TGTGCCAGCAGCCTATCTGGCACAGATACGCAGTATTTT. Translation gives CASSLSGTDTQYF.

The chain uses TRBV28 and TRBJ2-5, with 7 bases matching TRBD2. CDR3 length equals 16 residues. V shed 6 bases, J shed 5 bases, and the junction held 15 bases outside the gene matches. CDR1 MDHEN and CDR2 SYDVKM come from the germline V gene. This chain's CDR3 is CASSLEEGSGRETQYF. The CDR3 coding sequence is TGTGCCAGCAGCCTCGAGGAGGGTAGCGGGCGGGAGACCCAGTACTTC.

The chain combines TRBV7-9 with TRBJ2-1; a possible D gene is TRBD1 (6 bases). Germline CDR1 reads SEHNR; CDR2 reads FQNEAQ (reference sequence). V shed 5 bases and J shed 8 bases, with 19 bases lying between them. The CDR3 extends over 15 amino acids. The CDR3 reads CASSPQGLKVDEQFF. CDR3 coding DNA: TGTGCCAGCAGCCCACAGGGTCTGAAGGTCGATGAGCAGTTCTTC.

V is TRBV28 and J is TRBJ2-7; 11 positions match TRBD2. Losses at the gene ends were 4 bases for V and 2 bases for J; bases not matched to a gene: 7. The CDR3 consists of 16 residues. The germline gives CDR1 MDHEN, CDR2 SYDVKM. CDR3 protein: CASSSSGRPSAYEQYF. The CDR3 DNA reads TGTGCCAGCAGTTCTAGCGGGAGGCCATCAGCCTACGAGCAGTACTTC.

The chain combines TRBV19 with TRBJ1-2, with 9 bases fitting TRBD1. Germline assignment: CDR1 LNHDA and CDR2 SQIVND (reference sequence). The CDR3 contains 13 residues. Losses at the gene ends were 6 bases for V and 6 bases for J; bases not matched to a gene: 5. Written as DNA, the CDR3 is TGTGCCAGTAGGAGCGGGGACAGGGATGGCTACACCTTC. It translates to CASRSGDRDGYTF.